One and the same sample provided the 12 T cell receptor beta chains below, sequenced in a study of CDR3 diversity in severe acne. TCRdb fed the PCR reads into MiXCR, producing one record per CDR3 protein. Here the sample spans around 85,000 distinct CDR3 sequences, about half being singletons. The material sequenced was blood. These receptors all come from a male donor with severe acne vulgaris.

This clonotype was picked up many times. V is TRBV2 and J is TRBJ2-3; D perhaps matches TRBD2 (6 bases). CDR3 size: 15 residues. The germline V and J ends were trimmed by 3 bases and 5 bases, with 15 bases remaining between them. CDR1 is SNHLY, CDR2 FYNNEI, per germline. CDR3 nucleotides: TGTGCCAGCAGTGATTACACGGGAGCCCGAGATACGCAGTATTTT. It is translated as CASSDYTGARDTQYF.

V usage is TRBV25-1 and J usage is TRBJ2-7; D might be TRBD1 or TRBD2, each matching 5 bases. This CDR3 has 13 residues. CDR1 is MGHDK and CDR2 is SYGVNS in the germline V gene. V was shortened by 5 bases and J by 7 bases, with 15 bases between the two germline ends. The CDR3 bases are TGTGCCAGCAGTACGGTGGGACCGGGGGAGCAGTACTTC. Translation: CASSTVGPGEQYF.

This clonotype was seen repeatedly, ten times or more. The chain uses TRBV6-5 and TRBJ2-5; perhaps TRBD2 as D (7 bases). The CDR3 covers 14 residues. CDR1 is MNHEY, CDR2 SVGAGI, per germline. The V gene lost 2 bases and the J gene lost 4 bases, with 11 bases spanning the gap. This chain's CDR3 is CASSYGRGGETQYF. In nucleotides, the CDR3 is TGTGCCAGCAGTTACGGGAGGGGGGGAGAGACCCAGTACTTC.

The CDR3 DNA follows: TGTGCCAGCAGCTTATATGGAAATGATTCACCCCTCCACTTT. This translates into CASSLYGNDSPLHF. J is TRBJ1-6 and V is TRBV7-6, with no clear D. V lost 2 bases, J lost 8 bases, and 10 bases lay in between. Germline-derived CDR1 and CDR2 are SGHVS and FNYEAQ. This CDR3 is built from 14 residues. The full variable domain, its missing parts supplied by reference TRBV7-6 and TRBJ1-6, is GAGVSQSPRYKVTKRGQDVALRCDPISGHVSLYWYRQALGQGPEFLTYFNYEAQQDKSGLPNDRFSAERPEGSISTLTIQRTEQRDSAMYRCASSLYGNDSPLHFGNGTRLTVT.

The chain links TRBV11-2 to TRBJ1-1; D may be TRBD1 (5 bases). Germline lookup yields CDR1 SGHAT and CDR2 FQNNGV. This CDR3 spans 14 amino acids. V lost 9 bases and J 0 bases, leaving 14 bases between the germline ends. The CDR3 DNA reads as TGTGCCAGTGGGGGGGTCATCATGAACACTGAAGCTTTCTTT. This sequence encodes CASGGVIMNTEAFF. Complete variable domain (other parts from reference TRBV11-2 and TRBJ1-1): EAGVAQSPRYKIIEKRQSVAFWCNPISGHATLYWYQQILGQGPKLLIQFQNNGVVDDSQLPKDRFSAERLKGVDSTLKIQPAKLEDSAVYLCASGGVIMNTEAFFGQGTRLTVV.

V gene TRBV20-1 combines with J gene TRBJ1-2, with 10 bases identical to TRBD1. The trim removed 8 bases at V and 7 bases at J, leaving 4 bases unmatched. This CDR3 spans 11 amino acids. Germline V CDR1 and CDR2: DFQATT, SNEGSKA (reference sequence). The CDR3 loop reads CSPGTGAGYTF. The CDR3 DNA sequence: TGCAGTCCGGGGACAGGGGCTGGCTACACCTTC.

The table lists this clonotype with a few counts. This chain joins TRBV15 and TRBJ1-5; 8 bases match TRBD1. With 5 bases clipped from V and 1 base from J, the junction kept 10 bases outside the gene matches. The CDR3 covers 17 residues. Germline CDR1 and CDR2: LNHNV and YYDKDF (reference sequence). The CDR3 nucleotides are TGTGCCACCAGCGGAAGACGACAGGGGTTGAGCAATCAGCCCCAGCATTTT. Translation: CATSGRRQGLSNQPQHF.

The chain uses TRBV24-1 and TRBJ2-5, with D tentatively TRBD1 (6 bases). The V gene lost 4 bases and the J gene lost 0 bases, with 8 bases spanning the gap. Germline values: CDR1 KGHDR, CDR2 SFDVKD. The length of the CDR3 is 14 residues. The CDR3 DNA follows: TGTGCCACCAGTGACGACAGGAACCAAGAGACCCAGTACTTC. It codes for CATSDDRNQETQYF.

This clonotype is hyperexpanded by share. J is TRBJ1-5 and V is TRBV19, with unresolved D. The CDR3 runs to 14 residues. The germline V and J ends were trimmed by 5 bases and 0 bases, with 8 bases remaining between them. Germline-derived CDR1 and CDR2 are LNHDA and SQIVND (reference sequence). CDR3: CASSQTHSNQPQHF. For the CDR3, the DNA is TGTGCCAGTAGTCAGACACATAGCAATCAGCCCCAGCATTTT.

This clonotype was recorded many times. The chain joins TRBV2 to TRBJ1-2; D remains ambiguous. This CDR3 region has 11 residues. V gave up 3 bases and J gave up 3 bases, with 2 bases separating them. Germline CDR1 reads SNHLY; CDR2 reads FYNNEI. This chain's CDR3 is CASSDDYGYTF. The DNA for the CDR3 is TGTGCCAGCAGTGACGACTATGGCTACACCTTC. The full variable domain, its missing parts supplied by reference TRBV2 and TRBJ1-2, is EPEVTQTPSHQVTQMGQEVILRCVPISNHLYFYWYRQILGQKVEFLVSFYNNEISEKSEIFDDQFSVERPDGSNFTLKIRSTKLEDSAMYFCASSDDYGYTFGSGTRLTVV.

The V call is TRBV27, the J call TRBJ2-1, with 11 bases that match TRBD2. Germline trimming cut 5 bases from V and 10 bases from J; bases unmatched to any gene: 4. The CDR3 consists of 13 residues. Germline V CDR1 and CDR2: MNHEY, SMNVEV (reference sequence). Here the CDR3 reads CASSETSGEEQFF. The CDR3 nucleotides are TGTGCCAGCAGTGAGACTAGCGGGGAAGAGCAGTTCTTC.

This chain links TRBV7-2 with TRBJ1-5; no clear D. The CDR3 loop spans 16 amino acids. The V end was cut by 6 bases, the J end by 7 bases, with 22 bases between. Germline V lookup: CDR1 SGHTA, CDR2 FQGNSA. As DNA, the CDR3 is TGTGCCAGCAGTTACTCGAGGTCACCCGTTGTGCAGCCCCAGCATTTT. Protein sequence: CASSYSRSPVVQPQHF.